The source of this T cell receptor (beta chain) is a study of T cell responses to AZD1222 COVID-19 vaccine. The ends were cut back, 5 bases at V and 7 bases at J, with 15 bases in the middle. CDR1 is SGHTA, CDR2 FQGNSA, per germline. CDR3 length: 14 residues. Sequencing used immunoSEQ multiplex PCR; TCRdb keeps in-frame clones, though not all of them. The table has more than 150,000 clones, 80% to 90% seen once. Study-wide results and limits: The study found Spike-specific TCR breadth and depth rose after two AZD1222 doses.

Comments on this clone: What it recognizes is unknown.

The starting material was peripheral blood, obtained on day 0 of AZD1222 vaccination. The chain employs TRBV7-2 and TRBJ2-1; a weak D match, TRBD1 (5 bases). This TCR derives from an adult in good health. The CDR3: CASSPRLQGNEQFF. CDR3 coding DNA: TGTGCCAGCAGCCCCCGTCTCCAGGGTAATGAGCAGTTCTTC.